Given below is one T cell receptor (beta chain) in context. As yet, its antigen is unknown. This entry belongs to a study of T cell repertoires in cytomegalovirus infection. The overall study: Recently identified HLA-C-restricted and well-studied HLA-B-restricted CMV epitopes were used.

Trimming shortened V by 3 bases and J by 4 bases, and 10 bases separated the two germline ends. Germline loops: CDR1 ENHRY, CDR2 SYGVKD. The CDR3 is made up of 14 amino acids. One entry per CDR3 protein, called by TCRdb with MiXCR from the reads. The repertoire holds 800,000 to 950,000 distinct CDR3 sequences, with approximately 32% as singletons. The clonotype originates from a human donor in good health (CMV status not recorded). Some clones in this sample may be carry-over from other donors' samples. The source material was cultured CD8+ T cells from PBMCs, sampled from culture after CMV antigen stimulation. The rearrangement joins TRBV10-3 to TRBJ1-5, with D unclear. The CDR3 spells CAISDRKQNQPQHF. In DNA form, the CDR3 reads TGTGCCATCAGTGACAGGAAGCAAAATCAGCCCCAGCATTTT.